The source of this TCR beta chain is a study of blood T cells in healthy people across ages (dated by TCRdb to between 2014 and 2017). Looking at the study overall: In model experiments, roughly one uniquely barcoded TCR beta cDNA molecule per two T cells was captured by template switching. The study measured age-related changes in TCR beta repertoire diversity using deep sequencing normalized with unique cDNA molecular identifiers. Four age groups were formed from the donors: young (average approximately 16 years), middle-aged (approximately 40), aged (about 62) and long-lived (more than 75). To avoid experimental bias, donors of different ages were randomly spread across the sequencing lanes. Using the same blood draw, the study looked at two additional independent replicas of 1 million unique cDNA reads for two donors, one aged 18 to 30 and the other aged 80 or older. The paper's findings and limits, for the study overall: Because donor CMV infection status was unknown, age-related changes in expanded clonotypes were potentially confounded. Estimates of total diversity from one million sequenced T cells were regarded as lower bounds and underestimates. Since profiling was done on bulk unsorted PBMCs, naive and antigen-experienced compartments could not be conclusively compared. As age increased, observed TCR beta diversity per million T cells dropped in a roughly linear way, and a significant reduction was already evident by age 40. Observed TCR beta diversity correlated strongly with the percentage of naive T cells measured by flow cytometry. Compared with the aged group, the long-lived group had more naive CD4+ T cells, fewer expanded clones and increased TCR diversity, suggesting age selection.

Spanning cysteine to phenylalanine, the CDR3 consists of 15 amino acids. The only DNA kept is the CDR3, 45 bases in frame from the first base. V drops 0 bases and J drops 4 bases, leaving 11 bases in between. The germline V gene supplies CDR1 SGHRS and CDR2 YFSETQ. Libraries came from 5' RACE. A second PCR of roughly 7 to 11 cycles was performed with a sample-barcoded 5' primer and a J-beta primer mix. A unique molecular identifier was introduced onto each TCR beta cDNA molecule by a template-switch 5' adaptor carrying 12 random nucleotides. At least 2.5 million CDR3-containing paired-end reads were obtained from each sample. First-strand cDNA was synthesized from all RNA with the Mint cDNA synthesis kit, primed by a TRBC-specific oligonucleotide. Following uracil-DNA glycosylase treatment, all cDNA underwent a first 18-cycle PCR with the universal primers M1SS and BC2_uni_R. Under the source paper's analysis protocol: For normalization, 1 million high-quality reads, each with a distinct molecular identifier, were randomly selected from each sample. Instead of being binned into consensus sequences, reads that shared molecular identifiers were thrown out. MiTCR, with a Q25 quality threshold and the strictest error-elimination algorithm, was used for CDR3 identification, clonotype clustering and error correction. Lower-bound total TCR beta diversity was estimated with a nonparametric unseen species model using Euler transformation. TCRdb ran its own pipeline on the public reads, namely fastp trimming at Q25 and MiXCR clone calling, and kept in-frame beta chains. Rows are combined by CDR3 protein, so each entry shows the most common genes and DNA. In this record, the V and J calls reflect TCRdb's handling and not the investigators' own analysis. The sample includes 1.5 million to 2 million distinct CDR3 sequences, with 35% to 50% observed a single time. The leading ten clones occupy 23% of the sample.

The donors were 40 or so Caucasian individuals from Russia, aged roughly 6 to 100 years, who were systemically healthy. About 9.1 milliliters of peripheral blood were collected from each donor into EDTA-treated Vacutainer tubes. Ficoll-Paque density-gradient centrifugation was used to isolate PBMCs, with at least 6 million obtained per sample. Total RNA, at least 5 micrograms per sample, was extracted from PBMCs with Trizol reagent. For every donor, an aliquot of PBMCs went through flow cytometry to measure the percentages of naive CD45RAhigh/CD27high T cells. This clonotype has only a few counts. The clone's antigen remains unknown. No base quality information exists; no much larger clone differs at one position.

This TCR derives from a human donor in good health. The material sequenced was blood. The sequence links TRBV5-1 to TRBJ1-5; the D region possibly corresponds to TRBD1 (6 bases align). In nucleotides, the sequence is TGCGCCAGCAGCTTGGACGGGGGCCGGAATCAGCCCCAGCATTTT. Its amino acids are CASSLDGGRNQPQHF.